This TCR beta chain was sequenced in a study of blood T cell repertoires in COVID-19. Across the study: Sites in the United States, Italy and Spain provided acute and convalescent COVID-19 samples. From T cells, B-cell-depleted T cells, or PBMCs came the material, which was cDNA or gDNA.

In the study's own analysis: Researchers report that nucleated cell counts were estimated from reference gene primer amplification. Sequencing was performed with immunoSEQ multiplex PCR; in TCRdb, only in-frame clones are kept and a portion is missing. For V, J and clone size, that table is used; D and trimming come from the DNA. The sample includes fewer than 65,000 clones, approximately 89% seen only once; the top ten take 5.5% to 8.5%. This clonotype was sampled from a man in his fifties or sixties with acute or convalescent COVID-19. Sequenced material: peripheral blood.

The CDR3 is CASSEHGGGAFEQFF. CDR3 bases: TGTGCCAGCAGTGAACATGGCGGGGGGGCCTTTGAGCAGTTCTTC. The chain has TRBV6-1 and TRBJ2-1; 9 positions match TRBD2. The CDR3 loop spans 15 amino acids. CDR1 and CDR2 from the germline V gene are MNHNS and SASEGT. The trim removed 2 bases at V and 9 bases at J, leaving 8 bases unmatched.